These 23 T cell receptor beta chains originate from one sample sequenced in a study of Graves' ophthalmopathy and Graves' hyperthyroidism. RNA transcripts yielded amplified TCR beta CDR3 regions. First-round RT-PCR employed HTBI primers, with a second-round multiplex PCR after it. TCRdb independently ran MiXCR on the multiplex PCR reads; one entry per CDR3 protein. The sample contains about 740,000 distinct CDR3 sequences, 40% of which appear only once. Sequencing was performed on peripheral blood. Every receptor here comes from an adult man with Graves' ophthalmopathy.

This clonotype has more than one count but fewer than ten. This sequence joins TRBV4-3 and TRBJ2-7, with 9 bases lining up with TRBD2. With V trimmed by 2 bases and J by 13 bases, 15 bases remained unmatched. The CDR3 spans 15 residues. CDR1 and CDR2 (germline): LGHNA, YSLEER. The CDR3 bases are TGCGCCAGCAGCCAAAGCCCACGGGCTAGCGGGAACTGTTACTTC. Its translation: CASSQSPRASGNCYF.

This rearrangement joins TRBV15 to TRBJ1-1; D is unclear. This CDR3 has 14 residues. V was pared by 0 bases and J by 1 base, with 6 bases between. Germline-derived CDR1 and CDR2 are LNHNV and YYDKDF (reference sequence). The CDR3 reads CATSRDGGNTEAFF. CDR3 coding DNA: TGTGCCACCAGCAGAGACGGAGGGAACACTGAAGCTTTCTTT.

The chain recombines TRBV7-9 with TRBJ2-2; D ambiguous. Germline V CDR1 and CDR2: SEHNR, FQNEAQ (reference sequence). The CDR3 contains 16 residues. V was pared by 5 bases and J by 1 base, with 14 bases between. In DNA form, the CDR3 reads TGTGCCAGCAGCAAAAGGGCGGATTTGAACACCGGGGAGCTGTTTTTT. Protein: CASSKRADLNTGELFF.

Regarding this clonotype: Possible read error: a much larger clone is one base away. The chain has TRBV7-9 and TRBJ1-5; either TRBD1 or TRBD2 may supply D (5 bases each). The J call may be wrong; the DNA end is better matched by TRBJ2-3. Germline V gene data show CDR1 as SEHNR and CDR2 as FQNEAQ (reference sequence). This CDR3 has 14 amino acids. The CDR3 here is CASSPRENGQPQYF. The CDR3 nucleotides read TGTGCCAGCAGCCCCAGGGAGAACGGGCAGCCCCAGTATTTT.

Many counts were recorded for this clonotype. The CDR3 spells CASSSRDREAFF. The CDR3 DNA follows: TGTGCCAGTAGTTCCAGGGACAGAGAAGCTTTCTTT. The rearrangement joins TRBV19 to TRBJ1-1; 7 bases are a match to TRBD1. The CDR3 has 12 amino acids. V was clipped by 5 bases and J by 8 bases; unmatched bases: 5. Germline lookup yields CDR1 LNHDA and CDR2 SQIVND (reference sequence).

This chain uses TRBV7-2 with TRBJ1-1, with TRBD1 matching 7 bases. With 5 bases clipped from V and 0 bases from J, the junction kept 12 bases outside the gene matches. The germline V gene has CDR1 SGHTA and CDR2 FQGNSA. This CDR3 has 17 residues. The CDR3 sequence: CASSPIQSGTVNTEAFF. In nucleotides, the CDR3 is TGTGCCAGCAGCCCTATACAGAGCGGGACAGTGAACACTGAAGCTTTCTTT.

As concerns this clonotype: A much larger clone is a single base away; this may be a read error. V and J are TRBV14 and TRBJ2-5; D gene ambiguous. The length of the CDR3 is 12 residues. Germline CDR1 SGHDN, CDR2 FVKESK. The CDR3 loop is CAGSRTVETQYF. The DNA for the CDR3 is TGTGCCGGCAGCCGAACCGTCGAGACCCAGTACTTC. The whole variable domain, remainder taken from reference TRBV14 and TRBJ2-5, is EAGVTQFPSHSVIEKGQTVTLRCDPISGHDNLYWYRRVMGKEIKFLLHFVKESKQDESGMPNNRFLAERTGGTYSTLKVQPAELEDSGVYFCAGSRTVETQYFGPGTRLLVL.

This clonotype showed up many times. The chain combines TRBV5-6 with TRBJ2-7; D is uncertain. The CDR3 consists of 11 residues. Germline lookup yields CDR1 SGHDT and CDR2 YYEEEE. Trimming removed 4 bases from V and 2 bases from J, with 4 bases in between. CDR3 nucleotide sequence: TGTGCCAGCAGCACAGCCTACGAGCAGTACTTC. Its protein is CASSTAYEQYF.

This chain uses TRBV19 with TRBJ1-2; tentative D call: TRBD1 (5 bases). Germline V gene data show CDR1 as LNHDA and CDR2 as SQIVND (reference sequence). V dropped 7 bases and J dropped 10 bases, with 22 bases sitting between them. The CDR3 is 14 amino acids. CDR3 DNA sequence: TGTGCCAGTACCGAAGGACACACTAACTATAACTACACCTTC. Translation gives CASTEGHTNYNYTF.

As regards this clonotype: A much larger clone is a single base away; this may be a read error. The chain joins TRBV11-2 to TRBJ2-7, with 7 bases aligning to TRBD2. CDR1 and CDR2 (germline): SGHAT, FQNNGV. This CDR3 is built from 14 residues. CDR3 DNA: TGTGCCAGCAGCTATTCGGGGACTAACTACGAGCAGTGCTTC. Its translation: CASSYSGTNYEQCF.

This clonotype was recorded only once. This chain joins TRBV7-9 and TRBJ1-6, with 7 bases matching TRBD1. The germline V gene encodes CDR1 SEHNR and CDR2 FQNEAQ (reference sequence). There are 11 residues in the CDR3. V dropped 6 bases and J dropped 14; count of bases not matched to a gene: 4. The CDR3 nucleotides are TGTGCCAGCAGACGGGGACAGACCCTCCACTTT. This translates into CASRRGQTLHF.

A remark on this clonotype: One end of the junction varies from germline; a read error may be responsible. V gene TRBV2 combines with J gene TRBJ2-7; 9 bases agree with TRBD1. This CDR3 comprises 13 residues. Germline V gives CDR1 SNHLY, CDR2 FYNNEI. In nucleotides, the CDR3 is TGTGCCAGCAGTGGGGACAGGGCCTACGAGCAGCACTTC. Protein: CASSGDRAYEQHF.

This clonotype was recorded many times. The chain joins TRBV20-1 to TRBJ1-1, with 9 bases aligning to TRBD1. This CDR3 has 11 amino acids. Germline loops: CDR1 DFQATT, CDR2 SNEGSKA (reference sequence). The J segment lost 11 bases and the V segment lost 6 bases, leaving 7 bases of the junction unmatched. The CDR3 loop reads CSARDRVRAFF. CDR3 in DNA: TGCAGTGCCAGGGACAGGGTGAGGGCTTTCTTT.

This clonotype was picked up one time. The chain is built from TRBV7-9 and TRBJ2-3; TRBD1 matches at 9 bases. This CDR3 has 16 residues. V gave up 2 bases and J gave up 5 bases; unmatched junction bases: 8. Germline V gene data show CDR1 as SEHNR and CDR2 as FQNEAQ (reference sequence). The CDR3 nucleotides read TGTGCCAGCAGCTTAAGCGGGACAGGGTGGGGAGATACGCAGTATTTT. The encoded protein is CASSLSGTGWGDTQYF.

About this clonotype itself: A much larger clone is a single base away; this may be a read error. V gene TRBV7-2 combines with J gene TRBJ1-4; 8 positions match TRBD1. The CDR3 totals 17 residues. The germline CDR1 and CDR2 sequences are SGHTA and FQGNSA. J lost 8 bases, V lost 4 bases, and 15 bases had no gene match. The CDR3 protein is CASSWGTGSSLSEKLFF. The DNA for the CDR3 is TGTGCCAGCAGCTGGGGGACAGGATCGAGTCTTTCGGAAAAACTGTTTTTT.

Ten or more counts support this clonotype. CDR3 in amino acids: CASSSGQYSNQPQHF. The CDR3 DNA is TGTGCCAGTAGCAGTGGACAGTATAGCAATCAGCCCCAGCATTTT. This chain connects TRBV19 to TRBJ1-5, with TRBD1 as a possible D gene (6 bases). This CDR3 has 15 residues. The V gene's germline CDR1 is LNHDA and CDR2 SQIVND (reference sequence). Deletions cut 6 bases from V and 0 bases from J, with 12 bases between.

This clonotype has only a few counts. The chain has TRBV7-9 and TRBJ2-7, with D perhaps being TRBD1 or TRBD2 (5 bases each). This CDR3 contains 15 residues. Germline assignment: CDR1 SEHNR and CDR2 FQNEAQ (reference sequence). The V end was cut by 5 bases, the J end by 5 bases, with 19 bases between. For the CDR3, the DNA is TGTGCCAGCAGCAGACGACTAACAGGAGGCCACGAGCAGTACTTC. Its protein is CASSRRLTGGHEQYF.

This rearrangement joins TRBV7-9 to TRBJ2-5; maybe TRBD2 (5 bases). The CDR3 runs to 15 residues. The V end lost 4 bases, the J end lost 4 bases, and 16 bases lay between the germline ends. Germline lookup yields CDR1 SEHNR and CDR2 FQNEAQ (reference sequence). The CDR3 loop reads CASSSSVGDLETQYF. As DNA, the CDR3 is TGTGCCAGCAGCTCGAGCGTCGGGGATTTAGAGACCCAGTACTTC.

The CDR3 reads CASSLAQTGDQPQHF. CDR3 bases: TGTGCCAGCAGCTTAGCGCAGACAGGGGATCAGCCCCAGCATTTT. The chain has TRBV7-2 and TRBJ1-5; 8 bases align to TRBD1. The CDR3 sequence is 15 residues long. CDR1 and CDR2 (germline): SGHTA, FQGNSA. J lost 5 bases, V lost 0 bases, and 3 bases had no gene match.

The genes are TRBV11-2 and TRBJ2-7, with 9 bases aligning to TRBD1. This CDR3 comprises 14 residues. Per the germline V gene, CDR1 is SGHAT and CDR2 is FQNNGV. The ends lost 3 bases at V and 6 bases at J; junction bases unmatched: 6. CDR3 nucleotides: TGTGCCAGCAGCTTTGGGGACAGGGAGGGCGAGCAGTACTTC. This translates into CASSFGDREGEQYF.

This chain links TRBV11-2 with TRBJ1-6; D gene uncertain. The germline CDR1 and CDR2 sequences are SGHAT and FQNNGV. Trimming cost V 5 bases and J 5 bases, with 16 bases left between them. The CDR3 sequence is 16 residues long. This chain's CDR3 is CASSPRATPHNSPLHF. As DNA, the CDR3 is TGTGCCAGCAGCCCACGCGCGACACCCCATAATTCACCCCTCCACTTT.

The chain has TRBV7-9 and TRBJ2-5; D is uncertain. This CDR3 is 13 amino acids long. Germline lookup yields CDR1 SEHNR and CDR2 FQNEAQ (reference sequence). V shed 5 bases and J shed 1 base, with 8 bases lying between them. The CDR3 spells CASSKTTQETQYF. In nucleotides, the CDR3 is TGTGCCAGCAGCAAGACAACCCAAGAGACCCAGTACTTC.

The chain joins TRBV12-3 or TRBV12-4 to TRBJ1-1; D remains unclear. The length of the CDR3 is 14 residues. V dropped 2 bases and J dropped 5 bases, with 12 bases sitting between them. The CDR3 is CASSLKHLRTEAFF. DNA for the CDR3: TGTGCCAGCAGTTTAAAGCACTTAAGGACTGAAGCTTTCTTT.